This TCR beta chain was identified in a study of blood T cell repertoires in COVID-19. Whole-study context: Nucleic acid was either cDNA or gDNA, and it came from T cells, B-cell-depleted T cells, or PBMCs.

Under the authors' procedure: Estimates of nucleated cell counts were drawn from the amplification of reference gene primers. The assay was immunoSEQ multiplex PCR, and TCRdb's table has in-frame clones only and misses some. The D gene and trimming were derived from the DNA, and the V and J assignments and clone size from that table. The sample lists 250,000 to 350,000 clones; about nine tenths were seen once. V was shortened by 3 bases and J by 8 bases, with 13 bases between the two germline ends. The CDR3 runs 13 residues. The receptor was derived from a woman between 25 and 40 years old with COVID-19, enrolled during active disease. Input material: peripheral blood. The rearrangement uses TRBV12-3 or TRBV12-4 and TRBJ1-2; D gene ambiguous. The CDR3 here is CASSFSPYRGYTF. CDR3 nucleotides: TGTGCCAGCAGTTTTTCCCCGTACCGGGGCTACACCTTC.